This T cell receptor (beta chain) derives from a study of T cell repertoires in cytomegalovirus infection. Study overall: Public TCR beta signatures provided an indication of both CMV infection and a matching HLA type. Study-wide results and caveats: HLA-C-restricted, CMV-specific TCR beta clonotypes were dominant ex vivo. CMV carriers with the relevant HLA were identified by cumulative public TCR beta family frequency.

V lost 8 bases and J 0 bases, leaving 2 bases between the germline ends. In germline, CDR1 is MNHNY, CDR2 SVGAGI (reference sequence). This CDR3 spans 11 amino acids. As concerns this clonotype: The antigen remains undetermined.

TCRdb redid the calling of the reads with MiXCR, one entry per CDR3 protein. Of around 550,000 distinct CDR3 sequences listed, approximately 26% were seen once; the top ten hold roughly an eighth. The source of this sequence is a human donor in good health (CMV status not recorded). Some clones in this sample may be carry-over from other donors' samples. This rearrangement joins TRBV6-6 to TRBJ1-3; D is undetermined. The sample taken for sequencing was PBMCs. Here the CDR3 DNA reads TGTGCCAGCCCCTCTGGAAACACCATATATTTT. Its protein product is CASPSGNTIYF.